Below are 7 T cell receptor beta chains sequenced from a single sample in a study of control samples from healthy donors and cancer patients (dated by TCRdb to 2020 to 2022). The library was prepared using the immunoSEQ multiplex PCR assay. TCRdb mirrors the immuneACCESS table, restricted to in-frame sequences. Some clones are absent from its copies; in checked studies, under half trace to an unresolved V gene, and the reason for the others is unknown. This sample holds 190,000 or so clones; roughly 91% were observed only once. Together, the top ten hold more than 1.2% of the sample. The specimen sequenced was blood. These receptors all stem from a young man in good health.

CDR3 residues: CASSPLWDTNYGYTF. CDR3 bases: TGTGCCAGCAGCCCATTATGGGACACTAACTATGGCTACACCTTC. This chain links TRBV9 with TRBJ1-2, with a tentative D call TRBD1 (6 bases). The germline V gene encodes CDR1 SGDLS and CDR2 YYNGEE. This CDR3 is built from 15 residues. V was clipped by 4 bases and J by 0 bases, with 13 bases between them.

This chain joins TRBV5-1 and TRBJ1-1, with a possible D match to TRBD1 (6 bases). CDR3 length: 17 amino acids. V lost 0 bases and J 1 base, leaving 16 bases between the germline ends. From germline, CDR1 is SGHRS and CDR2 YFSETQ. DNA of the CDR3: TGCGCCAGCAGCTTGGGACCTCGGACAGCCTCGAACACTGAAGCTTTCTTT. This gives the protein CASSLGPRTASNTEAFF.

This chain joins TRBV24-1 and TRBJ1-2; D unresolved. The CDR3 has 14 amino acids. V shed 1 base and J shed 8 bases, with 13 bases lying between them. The germline V gene encodes CDR1 KGHDR and CDR2 SFDVKD. CDR3 residues: CATSDFPQTWGYTF. DNA for the CDR3: TGTGCCACCAGTGATTTCCCCCAAACGTGGGGCTACACCTTC.

The chain combines TRBV5-1 with TRBJ1-3; no clear D gene. Germline V gene sequence: CDR1 SGHRS, CDR2 YFSETQ. V was shortened by 0 bases and J by 0 bases, with 1 base between the two germline ends. CDR3 length: 13 residues. In DNA, the CDR3 is TGCGCCAGCAGCTTGGCCTCTGGAAACACCATATATTTT. Translating it yields CASSLASGNTIYF.

The chain joins TRBV5-1 to TRBJ1-4; D unresolved. The V end lost 0 bases, the J end lost 0 bases, and 6 bases lay between the germline ends. The CDR3 covers 15 residues. Germline lookup yields CDR1 SGHRS and CDR2 YFSETQ. Written as DNA, the CDR3 is TGCGCCAGCAGCTTGGGCAGGACAACTAATGAAAAACTGTTTTTT. Protein product: CASSLGRTTNEKLFF.

This clone came up once. In DNA, the CDR3 is TGTGCCAGCAGCCAAGTTCTTGGTCAGGGGGGCACCGGGGAGCTGTTTTTT. It is translated as CASSQVLGQGGTGELFF. The chain is built from TRBV3-1 (or the pseudogene TRBV3-2) and TRBJ2-2; possibly TRBD1 for D (7 bases). The CDR3 is 17 amino acids. Germline CDR1 LGHDT, CDR2 YNNKEL (reference sequence). The V gene lost 1 base and the J gene lost 4 bases, with 16 bases spanning the gap.

This chain connects TRBV12-3 or TRBV12-4 to TRBJ1-6; no firm D call. There are 12 residues in the CDR3. V gave up 1 base and J gave up 7 bases, with 2 bases separating them. The CDR3 DNA reads TGTGCCAGCAGTTTAGGCAATTCACCCCTCCACTTT. It yields the protein CASSLGNSPLHF.